Presented here are 23 T cell receptor beta chains from one specimen sequenced in a study of blood T cell repertoires in COVID-19. Profiling relied on immunoSEQ multiplex PCR, and the TCRdb table lists in-frame clones only, not all of them. The repertoire consists of about 210,000 clones, with 80% to 90% occurring once and the leading ten covering around 9.2%. The sample was PBMCs or T cells enriched from blood (not recorded which). Source of these receptors: a man aged 40-49 years who had recovered from COVID-19.

The rearrangement links TRBV29-1 to TRBJ2-5; maybe TRBD1 (5 bases). The ends were cut back, 7 bases at V and 4 bases at J, with 28 bases in the middle. The CDR3 totals 17 residues. The germline CDR1 and CDR2 sequences are SQVTM and ANQGSEA. This chain's CDR3 is CSAKDRLSRVGLETQYF. DNA of the CDR3: TGCAGCGCCAAGGACCGCTTAAGCAGGGTAGGGTTAGAGACCCAGTACTTC.

The chain uses TRBV6-5 and TRBJ1-2; no firm D call. Trimming removed 5 bases at V and 4 bases at J, with 8 bases between. From germline, CDR1 is MNHEY and CDR2 SVGAGI. This CDR3 has 12 residues. The CDR3, as DNA: TGTGCCAGCAGTCACACGGGCTATGGCTACACCTTC. Translating it yields CASSHTGYGYTF.

This chain links TRBV5-1 with TRBJ2-7, with 9 positions matching TRBD1. The CDR3 is made up of 16 amino acids. Germline V gene lookup returns CDR1 SGHRS and CDR2 YFSETQ. V lost 0 bases and J lost 5; bases outside the gene matches: 9. As DNA, the CDR3 is TGCGCCAGCAGCTTGGGTAGGGGACAGGGTCGGAACGAGCAGTACTTC. The encoded protein is CASSLGRGQGRNEQYF.

This chain joins TRBV15 and TRBJ2-1; 11 bases match TRBD2. The CDR3 totals 16 residues. Trimming at V came to 1 base and at J to 8 bases, leaving 7 bases not matched to a gene. CDR1 and CDR2 (germline): LNHNV, YYDKDF (reference sequence). CDR3 in DNA: TGTGCCACCAGCAGAGTTCAACTAGCGGGAGCCGATGAGCAGTTCTTC. Its translation: CATSRVQLAGADEQFF.

V is TRBV2 and J is TRBJ1-2; 8 nucleotides agree with TRBD1. The CDR3 extends over 15 amino acids. Looked up from germline, CDR1 is SNHLY and CDR2 is FYNNEI. Unmatched junction bases numbered 9, after V lost 5 bases and J lost 4 bases. As DNA, the CDR3 is TGTGCCAGCAGTCCCGGACAGGGTGAGAGCTATGGCTACACCTTC. Its translation is CASSPGQGESYGYTF.

The chain links TRBV12-3 or TRBV12-4 to TRBJ1-2, with a possible D match to TRBD1 (5 bases). The CDR3 length is 13 residues. The V end lost 1 base, the J end lost 8 bases, and 11 bases lay between the germline ends. CDR3 in amino acids: CASSLVQGRGYTF. The CDR3 region has the DNA TGTGCCAGCAGTTTAGTTCAGGGAAGAGGCTACACCTTC.

V gene TRBV5-4 combines with J gene TRBJ2-1, with 10 nucleotides matching TRBD2. Per the germline V gene, CDR1 is SGHNT and CDR2 is YYREEE (reference sequence). The CDR3 consists of 15 residues. J gave up 8 bases and V 2 bases, and 7 bases lay outside the gene matches. The CDR3 nucleotides read TGTGCCAGCAGCTTTCTAGCGGGAGCTGGGGATGAGCAGTTCTTC. Translation: CASSFLAGAGDEQFF.

The chain joins TRBV5-1 to TRBJ1-2; 8 nucleotides line up with TRBD1. The CDR3 length is 16 residues. The V and J ends lost 0 bases and 8 bases, in that order; junction bases with no gene match: 12. Germline V lookup: CDR1 SGHRS, CDR2 YFSETQ. CDR3: CASSLASGTGASGYTF. CDR3 DNA sequence: TGCGCCAGCAGCTTGGCCAGCGGGACAGGAGCGAGCGGCTACACCTTC.

The sample holds one count of this clone. The gene calls are TRBV7-9 and TRBJ1-5; TRBD1 matches 8 bases. V gave up 5 bases and J gave up 8 bases; unmatched junction bases: 11. The CDR3 loop spans 15 amino acids. CDR1 and CDR2 from the germline V gene are SEHNR and FQNEAQ (reference sequence). The CDR3 is CASSTGQGYAEPQHF. The CDR3 DNA follows: TGTGCCAGCAGCACCGGACAGGGATATGCGGAGCCCCAGCATTTT.

This chain connects TRBV5-6 to TRBJ2-7; D perhaps matches TRBD1 (5 bases). V lost 5 bases and J lost 6, with 18 bases in between. The CDR3 is 14 amino acids. Germline V gene data show CDR1 as SGHDT and CDR2 as YYEEEE. The chain's CDR3 is CASRWNSGLGEQYF. CDR3 DNA: TGTGCCAGCAGATGGAATTCAGGGTTGGGCGAGCAGTACTTC. The variable domain in full, with the rest retrieved from reference TRBV5-6 and TRBJ2-7, is DAGVTQSPTHLIKTRGQQVTLRCSPKSGHDTVSWYQQALGQGPQFIFQYYEEEERQRGNFPDRFSGHQFPNYSSELNVNALLLGDSALYLCASRWNSGLGEQYFGPGTRLTVT.

Note on this clone: It is unclear where the CDR3 begins or ends on the DNA, so no DNA is shown, and the CDR3 is as TCRdb lists it. The chain joins TRBV24-1 to TRBJ2-4; TRBD1, as called in the table, went unchecked against the DNA. The CDR3 has 15 residues if both end residues are counted. CDR1 is KGHDR, CDR2 SFDVKD, per germline. CDR3 residues: CATSDHRTKNIQYFF.

This clone appeared a single time. The chain is built from TRBV3-1 (or the pseudogene TRBV3-2) and TRBJ2-1, with 9 nucleotides matching TRBD1. The CDR3 extends over 15 amino acids. Germline V lookup: CDR1 LGHDT, CDR2 YNNKEL (reference sequence). V lost 5 bases, J lost 5 bases, and 7 bases stayed unmatched. The DNA for the CDR3 is TGTGCCAGCAGCTCCTTCAGGACAGGGGACAATGAGCAGTTCTTC. Its protein product is CASSSFRTGDNEQFF.

V is TRBV10-3 and J is TRBJ1-2; TRBD1 agrees at 12 bases. In germline, CDR1 is ENHRY, CDR2 SYGVKD. The V gene end was trimmed by 4 bases and the J gene end by 6 bases; junction bases not matched to a gene: 12. The CDR3 sequence is 17 residues long. For the CDR3, the DNA is TGTGCCATCAGTGGCCGGGACAGGGGGCCTATGAGGGATGGCTACACCTTC. As protein: CAISGRDRGPMRDGYTF.

J is TRBJ2-5 and V is TRBV5-4, with D possibly TRBD1 on 5 matching bases. The ends were cut back, 2 bases at V and 2 bases at J, with 22 bases in the middle. The CDR3 consists of 18 residues. The germline V gene has CDR1 SGHNT and CDR2 YYREEE (reference sequence). The DNA for the CDR3 is TGTGCCAGCAGCTTACCTAATCGTAGGGGTAGTAGTCAAGAGACCCAGTACTTC. This encodes CASSLPNRRGSSQETQYF.

V and J are TRBV24-1 and TRBJ2-1; 10 bases agree with TRBD2. The CDR3 length is 16 residues. Germline loops: CDR1 KGHDR, CDR2 SFDVKD. V was clipped by 3 bases and J by 8 bases; unmatched bases: 9. The CDR3: CATSDTSGRDVDEQFF. The DNA of the CDR3 is TGTGCCACCAGTGATACCAGCGGGAGGGACGTTGATGAGCAGTTCTTC.

This CDR3 is CASSGGQGRNYNSPLHF. The CDR3 region has the DNA TGTGCCAGCAGTGGAGGACAGGGGCGAAACTATAATTCACCCCTCCACTTT. The rearrangement uses TRBV6-1 and TRBJ1-6; 9 bases are shared with TRBD1. There are 17 residues in the CDR3. Germline assignment: CDR1 MNHNS and CDR2 SASEGT. The trim removed 4 bases at V and 3 bases at J, leaving 7 bases unmatched.

A single count supports this clone. The chain joins TRBV19 to TRBJ2-2; TRBD2 agrees at 15 bases. CDR1 and CDR2 from the germline V gene are LNHDA and SQIVND (reference sequence). The CDR3 length is 16 residues. V dropped 5 bases and J dropped 7; count of bases not matched to a gene: 5. The CDR3 is CASSPGLAGGVGELFF. The CDR3 nucleotides read TGTGCCAGTAGTCCGGGACTAGCGGGAGGCGTCGGGGAGCTGTTTTTT.

The chain couples TRBV12-3 or TRBV12-4 to TRBJ2-7, with 7 bases matching TRBD2. Unmatched junction bases numbered 7, after V lost 7 bases and J lost 7 bases. The CDR3 spans 12 residues. The CDR3 coding sequence is TGTGCCAGCACCAAGGAGCGGGGAGAGCAGTACTTC. This sequence encodes CASTKERGEQYF.

The V and J genes are TRBV5-6 and TRBJ2-2, with 7 bases aligning to TRBD1. The V gene's germline CDR1 is SGHDT and CDR2 YYEEEE. CDR3 length equals 14 residues. V lost 0 bases and J lost 4; bases outside the gene matches: 0. CDR3: CASSLGQGTGELFF. The CDR3 coding sequence is TGTGCCAGCAGCTTGGGACAGGGCACCGGGGAGCTGTTTTTT. Together with reference TRBV5-6 and TRBJ2-2, the CDR3 gives the full variable domain: DAGVTQSPTHLIKTRGQQVTLRCSPKSGHDTVSWYQQALGQGPQFIFQYYEEEERQRGNFPDRFSGHQFPNYSSELNVNALLLGDSALYLCASSLGQGTGELFFGEGSRLTVL.

The table lists this clone with a few counts. The V call is TRBV18, the J call TRBJ1-2; TRBD1 agrees at 8 bases. J gave up 6 bases and V 1 base, and 7 bases lay outside the gene matches. Looked up from germline, CDR1 is KGHSH and CDR2 is LQKENI. The CDR3 spans 15 residues. The CDR3 DNA reads TGTGCCAGCTCACCACAGGCACAGGGGGATGATGGCTACACCTTC. It codes for CASSPQAQGDDGYTF.

The CDR3 protein is CASSVTGYNEQFF. CDR3 bases: TGTGCCAGCAGCGTTACAGGGTACAATGAGCAGTTCTTC. V usage is TRBV9 and J usage is TRBJ2-1, with a possible D match to TRBD1 (6 bases). The germline CDR1 and CDR2 sequences are SGDLS and YYNGEE. CDR3 size: 13 residues. The ends were cut back, 2 bases at V and 4 bases at J, with 7 bases in the middle.

This chain connects TRBV29-1 to TRBJ2-5; D perhaps matches TRBD1 (5 bases). The V end was cut by 7 bases, the J end by 0 bases, with 9 bases between. CDR1 is SQVTM and CDR2 is ANQGSEA in the germline V gene. The CDR3 runs to 12 residues. The CDR3 DNA reads as TGCAGCGCGCGACAGTACCAAGAGACCCAGTACTTC. Amino acids: CSARQYQETQYF.

The V call is TRBV11-2, the J call TRBJ2-1; 11 bases agree with TRBD2. The CDR3 spans 17 residues. The germline gives CDR1 SGHAT, CDR2 FQNNGV. The junction had 4 bases not matched to a gene; V was cut back by 2 bases and J by 1 base. CDR3 region: CASSLRASGGSYNEQFF. CDR3 coding DNA: TGTGCCAGCAGCTTAAGGGCTAGCGGGGGGTCCTACAATGAGCAGTTCTTC.